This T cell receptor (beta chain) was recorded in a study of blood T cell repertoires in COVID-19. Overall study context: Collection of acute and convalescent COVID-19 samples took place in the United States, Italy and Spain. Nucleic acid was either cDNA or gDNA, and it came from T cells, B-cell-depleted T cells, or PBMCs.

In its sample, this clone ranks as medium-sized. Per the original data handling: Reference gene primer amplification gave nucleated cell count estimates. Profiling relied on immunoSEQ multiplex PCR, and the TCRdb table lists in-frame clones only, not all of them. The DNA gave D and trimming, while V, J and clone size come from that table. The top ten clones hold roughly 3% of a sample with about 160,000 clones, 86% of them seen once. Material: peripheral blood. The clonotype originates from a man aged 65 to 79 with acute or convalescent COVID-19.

This CDR3 is CASSQDRAQETQYF. The CDR3 region has the DNA TGTGCCAGCAGCCAGGACAGGGCGCAGGAGACCCAGTACTTC. The V gene is TRBV7-2, the J gene TRBJ2-5; 8 bases fit TRBD1. The germline V gene encodes CDR1 SGHTA and CDR2 FQGNSA. The CDR3 has 14 amino acids. Trimming removed 5 bases from V and 5 bases from J; junction bases left unmatched: 7. The complete variable domain, with remaining parts taken from reference TRBV7-2 and TRBJ2-5, reads GAGVSQSPSNKVTEKGKDVELRCDPISGHTALYWYRQSLGQGLEFLIYFQGNSAPDKSGLPSDRFSAERTGGSVSTLTIQRTQQEDSAVYLCASSQDRAQETQYFGPGTRLLVL.